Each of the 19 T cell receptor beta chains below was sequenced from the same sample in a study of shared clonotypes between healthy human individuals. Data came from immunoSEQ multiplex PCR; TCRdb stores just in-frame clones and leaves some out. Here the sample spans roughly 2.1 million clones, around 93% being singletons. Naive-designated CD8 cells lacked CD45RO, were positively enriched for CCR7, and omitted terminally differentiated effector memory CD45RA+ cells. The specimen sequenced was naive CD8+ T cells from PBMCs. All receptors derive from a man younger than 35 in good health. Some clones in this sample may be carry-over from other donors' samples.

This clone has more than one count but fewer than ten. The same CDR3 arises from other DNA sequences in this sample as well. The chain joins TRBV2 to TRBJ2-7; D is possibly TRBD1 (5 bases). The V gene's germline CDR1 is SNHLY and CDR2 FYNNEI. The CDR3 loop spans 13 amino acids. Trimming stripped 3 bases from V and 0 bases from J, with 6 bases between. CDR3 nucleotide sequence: TGTGCCAGCAGTGAGGGGCACTCCTACGAGCAGTACTTC. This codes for CASSEGHSYEQYF.

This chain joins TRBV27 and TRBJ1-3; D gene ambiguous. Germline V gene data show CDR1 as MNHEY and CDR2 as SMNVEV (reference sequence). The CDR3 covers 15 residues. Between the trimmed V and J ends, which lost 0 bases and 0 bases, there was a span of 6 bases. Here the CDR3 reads CASSLSPYSGNTIYF. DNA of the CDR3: TGTGCCAGCAGTTTATCGCCGTACTCTGGAAACACCATATATTTT.

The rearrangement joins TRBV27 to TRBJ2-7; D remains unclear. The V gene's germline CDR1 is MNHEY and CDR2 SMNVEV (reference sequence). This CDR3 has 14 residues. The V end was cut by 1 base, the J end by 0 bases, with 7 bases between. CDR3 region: CASSLFASSYEQYF. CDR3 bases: TGTGCCAGCAGTTTATTTGCCAGCTCCTACGAGCAGTACTTC.

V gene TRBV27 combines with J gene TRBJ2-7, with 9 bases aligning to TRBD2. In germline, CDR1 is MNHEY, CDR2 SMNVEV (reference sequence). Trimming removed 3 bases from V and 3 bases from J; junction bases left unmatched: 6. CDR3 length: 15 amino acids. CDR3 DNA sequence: TGTGCCAGCAGTTTTGGGCTAGCGGGGCTCTACGAGCAGTACTTC. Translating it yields CASSFGLAGLYEQYF.

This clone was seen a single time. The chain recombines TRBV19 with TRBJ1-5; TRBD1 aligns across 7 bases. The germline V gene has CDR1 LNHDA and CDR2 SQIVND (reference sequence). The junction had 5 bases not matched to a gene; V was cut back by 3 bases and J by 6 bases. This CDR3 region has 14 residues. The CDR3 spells CASSILQGTQPQHF. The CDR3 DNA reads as TGTGCCAGTAGTATCCTACAGGGGACTCAGCCCCAGCATTTT.

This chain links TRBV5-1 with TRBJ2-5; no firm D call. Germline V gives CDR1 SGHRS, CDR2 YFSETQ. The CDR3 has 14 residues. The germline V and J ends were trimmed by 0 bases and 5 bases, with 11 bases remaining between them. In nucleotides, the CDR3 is TGCGCCAGCAGCTTGGGCCGGTCGATGGAGACCCAGTACTTC. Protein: CASSLGRSMETQYF.

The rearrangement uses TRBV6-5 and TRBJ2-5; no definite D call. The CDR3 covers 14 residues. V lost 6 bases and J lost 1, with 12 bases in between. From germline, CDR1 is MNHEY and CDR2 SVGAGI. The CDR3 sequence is CASRDSHRQETQYF. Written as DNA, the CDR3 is TGTGCCAGCAGGGATTCCCACCGCCAAGAGACCCAGTACTTC.

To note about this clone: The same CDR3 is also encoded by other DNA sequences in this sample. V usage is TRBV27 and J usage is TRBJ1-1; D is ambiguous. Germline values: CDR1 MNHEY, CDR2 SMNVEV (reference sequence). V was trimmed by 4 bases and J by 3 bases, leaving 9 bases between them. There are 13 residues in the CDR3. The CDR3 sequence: CASSSSGYTEAFF. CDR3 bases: TGTGCCAGCAGTTCGTCCGGCTACACTGAAGCTTTCTTT.

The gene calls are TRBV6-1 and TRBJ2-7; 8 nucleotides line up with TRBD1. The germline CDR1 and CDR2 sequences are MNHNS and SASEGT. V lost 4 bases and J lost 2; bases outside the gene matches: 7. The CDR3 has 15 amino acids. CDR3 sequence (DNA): TGTGCCAGCAGTGTCCGGAGCAGGGGGCCCTACGAGCAGTACTTC. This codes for CASSVRSRGPYEQYF.

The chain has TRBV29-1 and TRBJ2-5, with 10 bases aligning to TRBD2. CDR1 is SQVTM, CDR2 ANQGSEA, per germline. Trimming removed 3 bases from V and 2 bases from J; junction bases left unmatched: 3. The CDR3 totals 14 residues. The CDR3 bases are TGCAGCGTTGACGGACTAGCGGATCAAGAGACCCAGTACTTC. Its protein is CSVDGLADQETQYF.

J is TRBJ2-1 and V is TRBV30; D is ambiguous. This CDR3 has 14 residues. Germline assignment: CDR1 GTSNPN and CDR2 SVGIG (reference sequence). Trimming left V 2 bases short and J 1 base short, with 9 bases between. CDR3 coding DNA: TGTGCCTGGAGTTCGAGCGAATCCTACAATGAGCAGTTCTTC. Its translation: CAWSSSESYNEQFF.

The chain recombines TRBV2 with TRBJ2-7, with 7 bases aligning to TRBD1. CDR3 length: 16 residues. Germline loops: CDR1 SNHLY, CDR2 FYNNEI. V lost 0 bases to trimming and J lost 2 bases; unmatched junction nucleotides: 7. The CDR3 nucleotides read TGTGCCAGCAGTGAAGCGCAGACAGGGTCCCCCTACGAGCAGTACTTC. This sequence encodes CASSEAQTGSPYEQYF.

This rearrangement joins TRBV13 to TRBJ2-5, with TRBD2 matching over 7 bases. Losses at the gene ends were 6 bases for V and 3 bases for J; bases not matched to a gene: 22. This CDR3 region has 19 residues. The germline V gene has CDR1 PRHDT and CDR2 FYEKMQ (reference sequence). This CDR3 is CASRPKLSVGGSGEETQYF. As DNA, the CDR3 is TGTGCCAGCAGACCTAAACTATCTGTGGGCGGGAGCGGTGAAGAGACCCAGTACTTC. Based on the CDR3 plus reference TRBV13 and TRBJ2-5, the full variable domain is AAGVIQSPRHLIKEKRETATLKCYPIPRHDTVYWYQQGPGQDPQFLISFYEKMQSDKGSIPDRFSAQQFSDYHSELNMSSLELGDSALYFCASRPKLSVGGSGEETQYFGPGTRLLVL.

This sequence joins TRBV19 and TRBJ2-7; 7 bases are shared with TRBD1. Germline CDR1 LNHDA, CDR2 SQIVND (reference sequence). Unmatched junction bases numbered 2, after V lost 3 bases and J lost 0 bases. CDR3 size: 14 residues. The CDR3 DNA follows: TGTGCCAGTAGTATTGGGGACAGCTCCTACGAGCAGTACTTC. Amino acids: CASSIGDSSYEQYF.

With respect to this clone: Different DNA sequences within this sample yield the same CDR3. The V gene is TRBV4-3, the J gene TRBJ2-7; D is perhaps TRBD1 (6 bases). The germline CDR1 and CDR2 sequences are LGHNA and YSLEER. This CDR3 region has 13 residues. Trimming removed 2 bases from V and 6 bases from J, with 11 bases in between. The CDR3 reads CASSQLRGGEQYF. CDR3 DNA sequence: TGCGCCAGCAGCCAACTTAGAGGGGGCGAGCAGTACTTC.

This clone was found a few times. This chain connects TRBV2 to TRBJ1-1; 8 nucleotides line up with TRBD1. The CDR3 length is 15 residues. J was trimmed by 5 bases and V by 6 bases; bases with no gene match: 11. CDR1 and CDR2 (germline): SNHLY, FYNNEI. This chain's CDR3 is CASRPGTGVLTEAFF. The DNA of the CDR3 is TGTGCCAGCAGGCCCGGGACAGGAGTTTTGACTGAAGCTTTCTTT.

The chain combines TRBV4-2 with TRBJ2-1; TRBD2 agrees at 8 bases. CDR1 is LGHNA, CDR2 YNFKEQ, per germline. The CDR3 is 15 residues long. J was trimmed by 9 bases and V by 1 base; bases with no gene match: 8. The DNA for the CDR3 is TGTGCCAGCAGCCAAGTCCCTAGCGGGCCGGCTGAGCAGTTCTTC. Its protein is CASSQVPSGPAEQFF.

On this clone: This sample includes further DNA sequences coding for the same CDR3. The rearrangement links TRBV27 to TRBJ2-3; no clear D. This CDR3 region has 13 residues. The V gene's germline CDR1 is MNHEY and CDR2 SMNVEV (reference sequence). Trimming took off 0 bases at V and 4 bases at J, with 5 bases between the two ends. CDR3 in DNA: TGTGCCAGCAGTTTATCGTTCGCAGATACGCAGTATTTT. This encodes CASSLSFADTQYF.

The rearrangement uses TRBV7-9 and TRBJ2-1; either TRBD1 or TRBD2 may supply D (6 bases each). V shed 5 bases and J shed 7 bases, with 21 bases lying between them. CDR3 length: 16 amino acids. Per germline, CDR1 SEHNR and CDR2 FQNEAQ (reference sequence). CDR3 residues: CASSPRGGTRPNEQFF. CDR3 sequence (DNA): TGTGCCAGCAGCCCGAGGGGCGGGACAAGACCTAATGAGCAGTTCTTC.